This TCR beta chain comes out of a study of blood T cells in healthy people across ages. Study-level results: A greater number of naive CD4+ cells and higher diversity distinguished long-lived donors from aged donors. Nothing was known about donor CMV status, and this possibly confounded expanded clonotype changes.

In regard to this clonotype: Its antigen is unidentified.

With a J-beta primer mix and a sample-barcoded 5' primer, a second PCR ran roughly 6 to 11 cycles. One entry per CDR3 protein, called by TCRdb with MiXCR from the 5' RACE reads. The top ten hold over 9% of the sample, which has about 1.6 million distinct CDR3 sequences, roughly 30% seen once. Deletions cut 6 bases from V and 5 bases from J, with 19 bases between. The CDR3 sequence is 14 residues long. The germline gives CDR1 SQVTM, CDR2 ANQGSEA. The receptor was derived from a woman younger than 45 in good health. The chain couples TRBV29-1 to TRBJ1-2, with D possibly matching TRBD1 (6 bases). The sequencing sample was made of blood. The CDR3 coding sequence is TGCAGCGTAATAGCCGGGGGCCCCGATTATGGCTACACCTTC. Residues: CSVIAGGPDYGYTF.